One and the same sample provided the 29 T cell receptor beta chains below, sequenced in a study of CD8 T cells in ankylosing spondylitis. TCRdb re-derived calls from the 5' RACE reads in MiXCR, one entry per CDR3 protein. The table lists more than 150,000 distinct CDR3 sequences, about 20% of them singletons. The sequencing sample was made of blood, either unsorted or a sorted T cell fraction (not recorded which). The source is a male donor aged 5-29 years with ankylosing spondylitis or in good health (not recorded which).

This clonotype was seen repeatedly, ten times or more. The chain combines TRBV20-1 with TRBJ2-3; D is undetermined. The CDR3 is 12 residues long. Trimming removed 5 bases at V and 1 base at J, with 7 bases between. Germline values: CDR1 DFQATT, CDR2 SNEGSKA (reference sequence). The CDR3 DNA sequence: TGCAGTGCTCCACCCGGCACAGATACGCAGTATTTT. This encodes CSAPPGTDTQYF.

Many counts were recorded for this clonotype. The chain couples TRBV7-9 to TRBJ1-5; no reliable D call. Trimming pared 1 base from V and 5 bases from J, leaving 6 bases between. The CDR3 loop spans 13 amino acids. The V gene's germline CDR1 is SEHNR and CDR2 FQNEAQ (reference sequence). The CDR3 protein is CASSLGADQPQHF. CDR3 DNA: TGTGCCAGCAGCTTAGGGGCTGATCAGCCCCAGCATTTT.

This clonotype has at least ten counts. This chain uses TRBV6-5 with TRBJ2-2, with a tentative D call TRBD2 (5 bases). Germline values: CDR1 MNHEY, CDR2 SVGAGI. This CDR3 has 11 residues. Trimming removed 10 bases at V and 5 bases at J, with 8 bases between. CDR3 amino acids: CATGETGELFF. The CDR3 DNA is TGTGCCACCGGGGAGACCGGGGAGCTGTTTTTT.

This clonotype was detected a few times. The chain joins TRBV12-3 or TRBV12-4 to TRBJ2-7; D is perhaps TRBD2 (5 bases). The CDR3 sequence is 15 residues long. With 5 bases removed from V and 2 bases from J, the gap between germline ends came to 16 bases. The CDR3 region has the DNA TGTGCCAGCAGTCCCGGGATCCTAAGAACCTACGAGCAGTACGTC. Its protein product is CASSPGILRTYEQYV.

This clonotype was seen at least ten times. The chain is built from TRBV12-3 or TRBV12-4 and TRBJ1-5; no reliable D call. This CDR3 region has 15 residues. Trimming took 3 bases from V and 0 from J, leaving 9 bases between them. The CDR3 DNA reads TGTGCCAGCAGTTTCTACAGAAATAGCAATCAGCCCCAGCATTTT. Amino acids: CASSFYRNSNQPQHF.

This clonotype was seen a single time. This rearrangement joins TRBV20-1 to TRBJ2-1, with TRBD2 matching over 11 bases. The CDR3 totals 16 residues. With 2 bases clipped from V and 9 bases from J, the junction kept 12 bases outside the gene matches. CDR1 is DFQATT, CDR2 SNEGSKA, per germline (reference sequence). This CDR3 is CSARHGLAGGSGEQFF. The CDR3 coding sequence is TGCAGTGCTAGACATGGCCTAGCGGGAGGAAGCGGTGAGCAGTTCTTC.

This clonotype was recorded many times. The genes are TRBV6-1 and TRBJ2-4; D is ambiguous. The V gene lost 4 bases and the J gene lost 4 bases, with 14 bases spanning the gap. The CDR3 contains 15 residues. CDR1 and CDR2 from the germline V gene are MNHNS and SASEGT. CDR3 coding DNA: TGTGCCAGCAGTGGAGACACCCAAAAGAAAAACATTCAGTACTTC. The encoded protein is CASSGDTQKKNIQYF.

This clonotype has only a few counts. V gene TRBV21-1 combines with J gene TRBJ1-6. TRBV21-1 is tagged as a pseudogene. There are 16 residues in the CDR3. Written as DNA, the CDR3 is TGTGCCAGCAGCAAGTATGTCGGAACTATGAATTCACCCCTCCACTTT. This translates into CASSKYVGTMNSPLHF.

V gene TRBV29-1 combines with J gene TRBJ1-1, with no clear D. The V gene's germline CDR1 is SQVTM and CDR2 ANQGSEA. This CDR3 has 15 amino acids. With 5 bases removed from V and 1 base from J, the gap between germline ends came to 17 bases. CDR3 region: CSVSGDGLWNTEAFF. CDR3 sequence (DNA): TGCAGCGTTAGCGGGGATGGGCTCTGGAACACTGAAGCTTTCTTT.

The table lists this clonotype with many counts. The DNA of the CDR3 is TGTGCCAGCAGCTTTTCACCCTACAATGAGCAGTTCTTC. This translates into CASSFSPYNEQFF. The chain carries TRBV11-3 and TRBJ2-1, with D hard to call. Germline-derived CDR1 and CDR2 are SGHNT and YENEEA. V was cut by 3 bases and J by 2 bases, with 5 bases left in between. This CDR3 region has 13 residues.

This clonotype was found a few times. The V gene is TRBV4-1, the J gene TRBJ2-1; maybe TRBD2 (6 bases). The CDR3 spans 14 residues. The V gene's germline CDR1 is MGHRA and CDR2 YSYEKL. Between the trimmed V and J ends, which lost 4 bases and 8 bases, there was a span of 15 bases. CDR3 DNA: TGCGCCAGCAGCCCCAGACTAGAGCGTTATGAGCAGTTCTTC. This sequence encodes CASSPRLERYEQFF.

This clonotype has at least ten counts. The chain carries TRBV5-4 and TRBJ2-1; 7 nucleotides line up with TRBD2. V gave up 4 bases and J gave up 9 bases; unmatched junction bases: 10. This CDR3 is built from 14 residues. Germline V gene lookup returns CDR1 SGHNT and CDR2 YYREEE (reference sequence). CDR3 residues: CASSRPAAGSEQFF. As DNA, the CDR3 is TGTGCCAGCAGCCGACCCGCAGCGGGAAGTGAGCAGTTCTTC.

This clonotype was detected ten times or more. V gene TRBV5-1 combines with J gene TRBJ2-1, with 8 bases identical to TRBD1. Germline V gene data show CDR1 as SGHRS and CDR2 as YFSETQ. CDR3 length equals 16 residues. V shed 4 bases, J shed 4 bases, and the junction held 10 bases outside the gene matches. CDR3 DNA sequence: TGCGCCAGCAGCCCAATGGCCAGGGGGCGGTACAATGAGCAGTTCTTC. It specifies CASSPMARGRYNEQFF.

This rearrangement joins TRBV29-1 to TRBJ2-1; 10 bases are a match to TRBD1. This CDR3 has 14 residues. Germline loops: CDR1 SQVTM, CDR2 ANQGSEA. V lost 3 bases to trimming and J lost 6 bases; unmatched junction nucleotides: 5. This chain's CDR3 is CSVDSGQGINEQFF. The CDR3 DNA follows: TGCAGCGTTGACTCGGGACAGGGGATCAATGAGCAGTTCTTC.

This clonotype has a count of ten or more. The rearrangement uses TRBV20-1 and TRBJ2-2; TRBD2 aligns across 9 bases. The CDR3 extends over 13 amino acids. Trimming removed 6 bases from V and 5 bases from J; junction bases left unmatched: 4. Germline assignment: CDR1 DFQATT and CDR2 SNEGSKA (reference sequence). CDR3 protein: CSATSGWTGELFF. CDR3 bases: TGCAGTGCGACTAGCGGTTGGACCGGGGAGCTGTTTTTT.

The rearrangement links TRBV18 to TRBJ2-1; 15 bases agree with TRBD2. The CDR3 has 17 amino acids. Germline CDR1 reads KGHSH; CDR2 reads LQKENI. V lost 3 bases to trimming and J lost 5 bases; unmatched junction nucleotides: 5. CDR3 nucleotide sequence: TGTGCCAGCTCACCTGGGACTAGCGGGAGGTGGGACAATGAGCAGTTCTTC. Protein product: CASSPGTSGRWDNEQFF.

This clonotype showed up many times. The chain recombines TRBV5-1 with TRBJ2-1; 8 bases line up with TRBD1. Unmatched junction bases numbered 7, after V lost 2 bases and J lost 3 bases. This CDR3 region has 16 residues. Germline CDR1 SGHRS, CDR2 YFSETQ. CDR3 loop: CASSFEGTGYYNEQFF. The CDR3 DNA sequence: TGCGCCAGCAGCTTTGAGGGGACAGGCTACTACAATGAGCAGTTCTTC. Full variable domain (missing parts from reference TRBV5-1 and TRBJ2-1): KAGVTQTPRYLIKTRGQQVTLSCSPISGHRSVSWYQQTPGQGLQFLFEYFSETQRNKGNFPGRFSGRQFSNSRSEMNVSTLELGDSALYLCASSFEGTGYYNEQFFGPGTRLTVL.

This clonotype was counted at least ten times. The J gene is TRBJ2-1, the V gene TRBV7-8; D possibly uses TRBD1 or TRBD2 (5 bases each). The germline V gene encodes CDR1 SGHVS and CDR2 FQNEAQ. This CDR3 contains 13 residues. Trimming removed 5 bases from V and 10 bases from J, with 15 bases in between. CDR3: CASSQGVTREQFF. In DNA form, the CDR3 reads TGTGCCAGCAGCCAGGGAGTAACGAGAGAGCAGTTCTTC.

The chain carries TRBV6-6 and TRBJ2-2; TRBD1 aligns across 8 bases. The CDR3 has 17 residues. V shed 5 bases and J 4 bases; nucleotides not matched to a gene: 12. CDR1 MNHNY and CDR2 SVGAGI come from the germline V gene (reference sequence). CDR3 bases: TGTGCCAGCAGTCCCCTTACGACGGGGACAGGCACCGGGGAGCTGTTTTTT. This gives the protein CASSPLTTGTGTGELFF.

Written as DNA, the CDR3 is TGTGCGTCTACCGGGAGACGGGCGTTCGAGCGAGATACGCAGTATTTT. Protein sequence: CASTGRRAFERDTQYF. The chain employs TRBV6-6 and TRBJ2-3; perhaps TRBD2 as D (6 bases). Germline assignment: CDR1 MNHNY and CDR2 SVGAGI (reference sequence). CDR3 length equals 16 residues.

V and J are TRBV5-6 and TRBJ1-1; 12 bases match TRBD1. The CDR3 is made up of 15 amino acids. J lost 3 bases, V lost 6 bases, and 6 bases had no gene match. Germline CDR1 SGHDT, CDR2 YYEEEE. The chain's CDR3 is CASTGTGGWDTEAFF. CDR3 bases: TGTGCCAGCACCGGGACAGGGGGCTGGGACACTGAAGCTTTCTTT.

This clonotype was recorded at least ten times. This rearrangement joins TRBV10-1 to TRBJ2-1; D unclear. Trimming pared 2 bases from V and 9 bases from J, leaving 11 bases between. Looked up from germline, CDR1 is WNHNN and CDR2 is SYGVQD (reference sequence). This CDR3 has 13 amino acids. The CDR3 reads CASSEALRIEQFF. CDR3 nucleotide sequence: TGCGCCAGCAGTGAGGCCCTTCGTATTGAGCAGTTCTTC.

The rearrangement uses TRBV6-5 and TRBJ2-7, with 12 bases aligning to TRBD2. CDR3 length: 15 residues. Trimming at V came to 2 bases and at J to 8 bases, leaving 7 bases not matched to a gene. The V gene's germline CDR1 is MNHEY and CDR2 SVGAGI. In DNA, the CDR3 is TGTGCCAGCAGTTACCGCCCGACTAGCGGGAGTCAGCAGTACTTC. Translated: CASSYRPTSGSQQYF.

This clonotype was seen only once. The chain combines TRBV27 with TRBJ2-5; D not certain. This CDR3 is built from 16 residues. Trimming removed 6 bases at V and 1 base at J, with 18 bases between. Looked up from germline, CDR1 is MNHEY and CDR2 is SMNVEV (reference sequence). The CDR3 DNA sequence: TGTGCCAGCAGGACCGGGTCGGGCCTCGCCCAAGAGACCCAGTACTTC. Translation: CASRTGSGLAQETQYF.

This chain uses TRBV30 with TRBJ2-7, with TRBD2 identical over 8 bases. The CDR3 totals 12 residues. In germline, CDR1 is GTSNPN, CDR2 SVGIG (reference sequence). V trimming: 0 bases; J trimming: 5 bases; junction bases outside the gene matches: 0. The chain's CDR3 is CAWSVAGDEQYF. The CDR3, as DNA: TGTGCCTGGAGTGTAGCGGGGGACGAGCAGTACTTC. Supplemented by reference TRBV30 and TRBJ2-7, the full variable domain reads SQTIHQWPATLVQPVGSPLSLECTVEGTSNPNLYWYRQAAGRGLQLLFYSVGIGQISSEVPQNLSASRPQDRQFILSSKKLLLSDSGFYLCAWSVAGDEQYFGPGTRLTVT.

This clonotype has a handful of counts. V is TRBV18 and J is TRBJ2-1, with D unresolved. V was trimmed by 0 bases and J by 5 bases, leaving 14 bases between them. The CDR3 has 16 amino acids. Germline values: CDR1 KGHSH, CDR2 LQKENI. The CDR3 region has the DNA TGTGCCAGCTCACCACCTCCGGTAGTGTTCGACAATGAGCAGTTCTTC. Translated: CASSPPPVVFDNEQFF.

The chain combines TRBV29-1 with TRBJ2-3; D remains ambiguous. The V end was cut by 5 bases, the J end by 5 bases, with 8 bases between. CDR3 length: 11 residues. Germline assignment: CDR1 SQVTM and CDR2 ANQGSEA. The CDR3 loop is CSVLWGDTQYF. CDR3 coding DNA: TGCAGCGTTCTATGGGGAGATACGCAGTATTTT.

This clonotype turned up a few times. The V gene is TRBV7-2, the J gene TRBJ2-1; 8 bases line up with TRBD1. There are 16 residues in the CDR3. The J segment lost 2 bases and the V segment lost 5 bases, leaving 8 bases of the junction unmatched. Germline values: CDR1 SGHTA, CDR2 FQGNSA. The CDR3 sequence: CASSTPGQGTYNEQFF. The CDR3 nucleotides are TGTGCCAGCAGCACACCCGGACAGGGTACCTACAATGAGCAGTTCTTC.

This clonotype was detected ten times or more. One junction end does not reproduce the germline sequence, and a read error may be involved. The chain employs TRBV7-2 and TRBJ2-1; TRBD2 aligns across 10 bases. This CDR3 comprises 14 residues. CDR1 and CDR2 from the germline V gene are SGHTA and FQGNSA. The CDR3 region is CASTIALVGTSVIF. The CDR3 bases are TGTGCCAGCACAATCGCACTGGTGGGGACTAGCGTTATCTTC.